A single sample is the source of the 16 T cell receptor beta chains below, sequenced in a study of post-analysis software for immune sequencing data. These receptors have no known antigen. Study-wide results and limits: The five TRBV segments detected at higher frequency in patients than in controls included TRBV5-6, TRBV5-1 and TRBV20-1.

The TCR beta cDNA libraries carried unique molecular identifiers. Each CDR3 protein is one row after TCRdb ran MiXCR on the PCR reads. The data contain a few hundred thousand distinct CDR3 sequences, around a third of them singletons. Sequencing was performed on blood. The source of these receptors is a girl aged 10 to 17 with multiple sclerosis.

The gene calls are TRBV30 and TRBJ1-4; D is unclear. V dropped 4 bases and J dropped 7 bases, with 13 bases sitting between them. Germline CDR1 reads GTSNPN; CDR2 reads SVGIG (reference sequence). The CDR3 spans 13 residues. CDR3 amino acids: CAWTSGGPEKLFF. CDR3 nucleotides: TGTGCCTGGACCTCGGGAGGACCTGAAAAACTGTTTTTT.

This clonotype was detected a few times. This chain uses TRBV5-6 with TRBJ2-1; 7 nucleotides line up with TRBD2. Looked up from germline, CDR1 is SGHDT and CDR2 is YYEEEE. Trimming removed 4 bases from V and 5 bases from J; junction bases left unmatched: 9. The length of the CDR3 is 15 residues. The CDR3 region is CASSRWGLPDNEQFF. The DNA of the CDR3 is TGTGCCAGCAGCCGGTGGGGACTACCTGACAATGAGCAGTTCTTC.

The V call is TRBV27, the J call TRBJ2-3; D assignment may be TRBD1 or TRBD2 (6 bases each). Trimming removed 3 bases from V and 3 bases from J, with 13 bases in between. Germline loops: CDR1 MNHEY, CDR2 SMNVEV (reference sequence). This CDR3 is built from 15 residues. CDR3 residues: CASSLGGVVTDTQYF. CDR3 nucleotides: TGTGCCAGCAGTTTGGGGGGCGTTGTTACAGATACGCAGTATTTT.

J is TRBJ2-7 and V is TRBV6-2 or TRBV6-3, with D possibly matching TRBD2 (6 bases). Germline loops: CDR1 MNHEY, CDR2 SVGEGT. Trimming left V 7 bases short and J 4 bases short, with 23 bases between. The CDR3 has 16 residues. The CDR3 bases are TGTGCCAGCAACCCGGTAGCGGTGGATTGGGGGTACGAGCAGTACTTC. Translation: CASNPVAVDWGYEQYF.

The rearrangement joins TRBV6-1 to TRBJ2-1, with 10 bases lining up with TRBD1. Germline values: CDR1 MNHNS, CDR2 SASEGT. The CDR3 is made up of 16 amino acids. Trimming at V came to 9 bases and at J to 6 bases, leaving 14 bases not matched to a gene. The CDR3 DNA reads TGTGCCAGTACCACCGGGACAGGGGACCGCGGCAATGAGCAGTTCTTC. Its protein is CASTTGTGDRGNEQFF.

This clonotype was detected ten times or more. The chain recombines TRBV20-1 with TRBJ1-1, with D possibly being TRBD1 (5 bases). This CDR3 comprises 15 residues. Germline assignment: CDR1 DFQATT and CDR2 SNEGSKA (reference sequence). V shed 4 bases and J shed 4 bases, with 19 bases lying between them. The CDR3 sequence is CSANPQMGRTTEAFF. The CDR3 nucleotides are TGCAGTGCTAATCCCCAGATGGGACGGACCACTGAAGCTTTCTTT.

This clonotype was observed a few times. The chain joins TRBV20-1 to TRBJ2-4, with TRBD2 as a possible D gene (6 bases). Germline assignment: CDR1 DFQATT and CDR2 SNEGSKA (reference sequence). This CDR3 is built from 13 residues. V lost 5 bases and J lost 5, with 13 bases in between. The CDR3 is CSADGGGENIQYF. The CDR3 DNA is TGCAGTGCTGACGGGGGTGGTGAAAACATTCAGTACTTC.

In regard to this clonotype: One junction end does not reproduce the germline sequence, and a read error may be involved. The CDR3 nucleotides are TGTGTCAGCAGCCTGACAGGGAGCTCCTACGAGCAGTACTTC. Protein product: CVSSLTGSSYEQYF. The chain combines TRBV12-3 or TRBV12-4 with TRBJ2-7; 7 bases fit TRBD1. This CDR3 has 14 residues.

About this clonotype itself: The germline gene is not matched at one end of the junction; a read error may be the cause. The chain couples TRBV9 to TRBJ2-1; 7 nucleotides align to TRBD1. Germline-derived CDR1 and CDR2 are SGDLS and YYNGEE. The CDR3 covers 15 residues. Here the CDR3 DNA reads TGTGTCAGCAGCGTAGAGGGGACAGCATACAATGAGCAGTTCTTC. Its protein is CVSSVEGTAYNEQFF.

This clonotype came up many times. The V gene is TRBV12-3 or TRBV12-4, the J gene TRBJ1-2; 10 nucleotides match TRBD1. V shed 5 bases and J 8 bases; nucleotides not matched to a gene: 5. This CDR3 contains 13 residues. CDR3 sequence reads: CASSRQGAGGYTF. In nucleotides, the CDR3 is TGTGCCAGCAGTCGACAGGGGGCGGGAGGCTACACCTTC.

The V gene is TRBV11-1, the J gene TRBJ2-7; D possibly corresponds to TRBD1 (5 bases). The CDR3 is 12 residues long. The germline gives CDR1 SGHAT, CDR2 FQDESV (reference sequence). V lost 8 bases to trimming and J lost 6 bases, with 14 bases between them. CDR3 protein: CASGDLGLEQYF. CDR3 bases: TGTGCCAGCGGCGACTTGGGGCTCGAGCAGTACTTC.

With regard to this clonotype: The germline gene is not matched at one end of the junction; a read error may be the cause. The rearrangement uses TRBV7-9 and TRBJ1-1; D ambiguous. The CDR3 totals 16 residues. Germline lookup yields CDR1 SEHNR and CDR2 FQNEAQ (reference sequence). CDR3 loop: CTSTFRGSALNTEAFF. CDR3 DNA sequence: TGTACCAGCACCTTTAGAGGCTCAGCGCTGAACACTGAAGCTTTCTTT.

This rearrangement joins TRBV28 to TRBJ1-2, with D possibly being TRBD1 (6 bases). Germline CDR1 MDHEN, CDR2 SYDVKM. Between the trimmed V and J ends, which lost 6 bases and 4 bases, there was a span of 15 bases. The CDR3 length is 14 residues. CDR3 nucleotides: TGTGCCAGCAGGTTAATGACAGGACCCTATGGCTACACCTTC. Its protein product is CASRLMTGPYGYTF.

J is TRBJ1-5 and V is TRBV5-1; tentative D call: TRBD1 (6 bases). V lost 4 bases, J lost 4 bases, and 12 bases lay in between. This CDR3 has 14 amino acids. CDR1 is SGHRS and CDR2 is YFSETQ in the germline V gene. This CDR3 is CASSATGVNQPQHF. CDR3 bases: TGCGCCAGCAGCGCGACAGGTGTAAATCAGCCCCAGCATTTT.

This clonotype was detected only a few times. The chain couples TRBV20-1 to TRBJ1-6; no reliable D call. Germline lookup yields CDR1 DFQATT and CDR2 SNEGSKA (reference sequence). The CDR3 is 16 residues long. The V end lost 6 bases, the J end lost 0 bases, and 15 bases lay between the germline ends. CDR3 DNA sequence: TGCAGTGCCCCGACCGTCCAGAGCTCCTATAATTCACCCCTCCACTTT. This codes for CSAPTVQSSYNSPLHF.

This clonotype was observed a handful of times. The CDR3 spells CSARDRGFYYGYTF. DNA of the CDR3: TGCAGTGCTAGAGACAGGGGGTTTTACTATGGCTACACCTTC. This chain uses TRBV20-1 with TRBJ1-2, with 7 bases that match TRBD1. The V gene's germline CDR1 is DFQATT and CDR2 SNEGSKA (reference sequence). The CDR3 sequence is 14 residues long. The V segment lost 0 bases and the J segment 3 bases; nucleotides outside the gene matches: 4.